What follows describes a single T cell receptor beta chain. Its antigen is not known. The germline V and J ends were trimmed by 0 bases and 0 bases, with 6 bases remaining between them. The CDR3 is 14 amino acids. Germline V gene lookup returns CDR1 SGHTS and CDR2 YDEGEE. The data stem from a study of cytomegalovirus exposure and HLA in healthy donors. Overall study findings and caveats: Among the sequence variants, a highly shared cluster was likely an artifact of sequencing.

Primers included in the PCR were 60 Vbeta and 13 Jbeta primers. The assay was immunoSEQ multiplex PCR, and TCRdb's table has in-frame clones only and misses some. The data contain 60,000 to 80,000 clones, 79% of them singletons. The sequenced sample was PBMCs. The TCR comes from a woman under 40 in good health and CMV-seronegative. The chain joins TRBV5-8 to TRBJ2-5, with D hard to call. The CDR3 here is CASSLGEYQETQYF. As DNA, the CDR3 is TGTGCCAGCAGCTTGGGCGAGTACCAAGAGACCCAGTACTTC.